The 21 T cell receptor beta chains presented below share a single source sample, sequenced in a study of blood T cell repertoires in COVID-19. Using immunoSEQ multiplex PCR, the repertoire was profiled, and TCRdb retains in-frame clones only, with some absent. The profile shows roughly 42,000 clones, around 85% of them singletons. The sequenced sample was peripheral blood. All receptors come from a human donor in a cohort sampled during active COVID-19.

This chain uses TRBV7-3 with TRBJ2-2, with a possible D match to TRBD2 (5 bases). This CDR3 contains 17 residues. Germline CDR1 is SGHTA and CDR2 is FQGTGA. Trimming took off 5 bases at V and 5 bases at J, with 21 bases between the two ends. The CDR3 DNA sequence: TGTGCCAGCAGCCCCGCGTTCGGGATCCCTGGGACCGGGGAGCTGTTTTTT. It codes for CASSPAFGIPGTGELFF.

The J gene is TRBJ2-6, the V gene TRBV19, with D perhaps TRBD2 (6 bases). The V end lost 7 bases, the J end lost 1 base, and 14 bases lay between the germline ends. The CDR3 spans 16 residues. Germline CDR1 and CDR2: LNHDA and SQIVND (reference sequence). CDR3 residues: CASTQSRGSGANVLTF. The CDR3 DNA reads as TGTGCCAGTACACAAAGTCGGGGGTCTGGGGCCAACGTCCTGACTTTC.

This chain uses TRBV5-6 with TRBJ1-3, with 7 nucleotides matching TRBD1. The ends lost 4 bases at V and 4 bases at J; junction bases unmatched: 5. Per germline, CDR1 SGHDT and CDR2 YYEEEE. The CDR3 has 14 amino acids. CDR3 bases: TGTGCCAGCAGCCAGACAGGGATGGGAAACACCATATATTTT. Its translation is CASSQTGMGNTIYF.

The rearrangement links TRBV15 to TRBJ2-1; 13 bases match TRBD2. The CDR3 is 21 residues long. CDR1 and CDR2 (germline): LNHNV, YYDKDF (reference sequence). V lost 2 bases, J lost 0 bases, and 13 bases stayed unmatched. DNA of the CDR3: TGTGCCACCAGCAGATATCATGGACTAGCGGGGGCCAAGAGCTCCTACAATGAGCAGTTCTTC. Translation gives CATSRYHGLAGAKSSYNEQFF.

V usage is TRBV11-3 and J usage is TRBJ2-2; D remains ambiguous. CDR3 size: 15 residues. Germline CDR1 reads SGHNT; CDR2 reads YENEEA. V lost 1 base, J lost 0 bases, and 6 bases lay in between. The CDR3 nucleotides are TGTGCCAGCAGCTTAGGCACAGCGAACACCGGGGAGCTGTTTTTT. Encoded protein: CASSLGTANTGELFF.

This chain connects TRBV5-1 to TRBJ2-1; the match to TRBD1 covers 9 bases. The germline gives CDR1 SGHRS, CDR2 YFSETQ. V dropped 0 bases and J dropped 6; count of bases not matched to a gene: 7. The CDR3 spans 16 residues. CDR3 amino acids: CASSLGSGTGINEQFF. The CDR3 bases are TGCGCCAGCAGCTTGGGGTCCGGGACAGGGATCAATGAGCAGTTCTTC. Together with reference TRBV5-1 and TRBJ2-1, the CDR3 gives the full variable domain: KAGVTQTPRYLIKTRGQQVTLSCSPISGHRSVSWYQQTPGQGLQFLFEYFSETQRNKGNFPGRFSGRQFSNSRSEMNVSTLELGDSALYLCASSLGSGTGINEQFFGPGTRLTVL.

J is TRBJ2-1 and V is TRBV20-1, with TRBD2 identical over 8 bases. The germline CDR1 and CDR2 sequences are DFQATT and SNEGSKA (reference sequence). The CDR3 length is 11 residues. With V trimmed by 6 bases and J by 7 bases, 2 bases remained unmatched. The DNA for the CDR3 is TGCAGTGCGAGACTAGCGAATGAGCAGTTCTTC. Translating gives CSARLANEQFF.

The chain employs TRBV28 and TRBJ1-4; D unresolved. V lost 3 bases and J 3 bases, leaving 17 bases between the germline ends. This CDR3 contains 17 residues. CDR1 is MDHEN, CDR2 SYDVKM, per germline. CDR3 sequence (DNA): TGTGCCAGCAGTTTTGCGGGCGGGTGGGGATCTAATGAAAAACTGTTTTTT. Translating it yields CASSFAGGWGSNEKLFF.

The chain is built from TRBV4-2 and TRBJ2-1; perhaps TRBD2 as D (6 bases). Germline CDR1 reads LGHNA; CDR2 reads YNFKEQ. The V gene lost 1 base and the J gene lost 3 bases, with 7 bases spanning the gap. This CDR3 is built from 14 residues. In nucleotides, the CDR3 is TGTGCCAGCAGCCAAGTCGGGGGCTACAATGAGCAGTTCTTC. This translates into CASSQVGGYNEQFF.

The rearrangement joins TRBV10-3 to TRBJ2-5; tentative D call: TRBD1 (6 bases). The germline V gene encodes CDR1 ENHRY and CDR2 SYGVKD. Trimming removed 2 bases at V and 1 base at J, with 11 bases between. The CDR3 covers 15 residues. DNA of the CDR3: TGTGCCATCAGTGAGGCCACAGGGTTCCAAGAGACCCAGTACTTC. This translates into CAISEATGFQETQYF.

This chain connects TRBV6-1 to TRBJ1-6, with no clear D. The length of the CDR3 is 16 residues. Trimming left V 2 bases short and J 7 bases short, with 15 bases between. Germline loops: CDR1 MNHNS, CDR2 SASEGT. CDR3 in amino acids: CASSENLARKNSPLHF. The CDR3 bases are TGTGCCAGCAGTGAAAATCTCGCGCGAAAGAATTCACCCCTCCACTTT.

CDR3 loop: CASSQDQAGATYNEQFF. The CDR3 DNA is TGCGCCAGCAGCCAAGATCAAGCGGGGGCCACCTACAATGAGCAGTTCTTC. The genes are TRBV4-3 and TRBJ2-1; 8 nucleotides line up with TRBD2. Germline V lookup: CDR1 LGHNA, CDR2 YSLEER. J lost 2 bases, V lost 0 bases, and 6 bases had no gene match. CDR3 length equals 17 residues.

The rearrangement joins TRBV5-1 to TRBJ2-5; D is unclear. CDR1 is SGHRS and CDR2 is YFSETQ in the germline V gene. The CDR3 loop spans 14 amino acids. V lost 0 bases and J lost 2, with 8 bases in between. The CDR3 sequence is CASSLVADQETQYF. The CDR3 DNA sequence: TGCGCCAGCAGCTTGGTGGCGGATCAAGAGACCCAGTACTTC.

The chain joins TRBV28 to TRBJ2-7, with D possibly TRBD2 on 7 matching bases. Deletions cut 7 bases from V and 2 bases from J, with 21 bases between. Per the germline V gene, CDR1 is MDHEN and CDR2 is SYDVKM. The length of the CDR3 is 16 residues. This CDR3 reads CASTSVGGGRPYEQYF. For the CDR3, the DNA is TGTGCCAGCACCTCCGTGGGGGGGGGCCGCCCCTACGAGCAGTACTTC.

This rearrangement joins TRBV6-5 to TRBJ2-5; weak D call: TRBD1 (6 bases). V was cut by 8 bases and J by 7 bases, with 17 bases left in between. This CDR3 spans 13 amino acids. Germline CDR1 is MNHEY and CDR2 is SVGAGI. CDR3 amino acids: CASRGRGQGTQYF. In DNA form, the CDR3 reads TGTGCCAGCCGGGGCAGGGGCCAGGGGACCCAGTACTTC.

The rearrangement uses TRBV20-1 and TRBJ2-5; TRBD2 matches at 12 bases. The CDR3 sequence is 16 residues long. Germline CDR1 is DFQATT and CDR2 is SNEGSKA (reference sequence). Losses at the gene ends were 3 bases for V and 5 bases for J; bases not matched to a gene: 10. The CDR3 DNA is TGCAGTGCTAGTCCTAGCGGGGGGGCCTGGAGGGAGACCCAGTACTTC. This encodes CSASPSGGAWRETQYF.

The chain has TRBV19 and TRBJ1-4, with D hard to call. The CDR3 covers 16 residues. Per germline, CDR1 LNHDA and CDR2 SQIVND (reference sequence). The V gene lost 0 bases and the J gene lost 2 bases, with 10 bases spanning the gap. Here the CDR3 reads CASSIDRSVTNEKLFF. CDR3 in DNA: TGTGCCAGTAGTATAGATCGGTCCGTTACTAATGAAAAACTGTTTTTT.

J is TRBJ2-1 and V is TRBV5-1; 10 bases align to TRBD1. This CDR3 contains 15 residues. The V gene's germline CDR1 is SGHRS and CDR2 YFSETQ. V lost 3 bases to trimming and J lost 6 bases; unmatched junction nucleotides: 6. The DNA for the CDR3 is TGCGCCAGCAGCTCGCTGGGACAGGGGACCAATGAGCAGTTCTTC. It specifies CASSSLGQGTNEQFF.

This clone has only one observation. The chain recombines TRBV15 with TRBJ1-4; no clear D. Trimming shortened V by 0 bases and J by 4 bases, and 9 bases separated the two germline ends. The CDR3 is 15 amino acids. Germline lookup yields CDR1 LNHNV and CDR2 YYDKDF (reference sequence). Here the CDR3 reads CATSRDLGSNEKLFF. CDR3 DNA sequence: TGTGCCACCAGCAGAGATTTAGGGAGTAATGAAAAACTGTTTTTT. Full variable domain (outside the CDR3, taken from reference TRBV15 and TRBJ1-4): DAMVIQNPRYQVTQFGKPVTLSCSQTLNHNVMYWYQQKSSQAPKLLFHYYDKDFNNEADTPDNFQSRRPNTSFCFLDIRSPGLGDTAMYLCATSRDLGSNEKLFFGSGTQLSVL.

This clone has a handful of counts. Within the sample, other DNA sequences also encode this same CDR3. The V call is TRBV18, the J call TRBJ1-1; 7 positions agree with TRBD1. Germline V gene sequence: CDR1 KGHSH, CDR2 LQKENI. The CDR3 length is 15 residues. J gave up 1 base and V 6 bases, and 8 bases lay outside the gene matches. The CDR3 region is CASSQEQGRNTEAFF. For the CDR3, the DNA is TGTGCCAGCTCGCAAGAACAGGGGCGGAACACTGAAGCTTTCTTT.

The chain has TRBV21-1 and TRBJ1-6; the tabulated D call, TRBD1, remains unverified against the DNA. TRBV21-1 is described as a pseudogene. This CDR3 is built from 14 residues. CDR3 sequence: CASSTTGGGRTLHF. The CDR3 coding sequence is TGTGCCAGCAGCACAACAGGGGGAGGAAGGACCCTCCACTTT.